These T cell receptor beta chains were read from a single sample in a study of siplizumab effects on memory and regulatory T cells. The table came from immunoSEQ multiplex PCR; TCRdb's copy has only in-frame clones and leaves some out. The sample carries about 100,000 clones, approximately 94% recorded once. The sequencing sample was made of non-Treg CD4+ T cells sorted from blood. The receptors originated from a human donor in good health. CDR3s include the opening cysteine and the closing phenylalanine or tryptophan. A D gene is named only where the DNA matches it firmly. Clone size, where shown, is once, few, many, or a class for clones that have expanded.

length	D	size	V	J	DNA	CDR3
16	TRBD2	NA	TRBV27	TRBJ2-1	TGTGCCAGCCACCACGGGGGACTAGCGGTCTTCAATGAGCAGTTCTTC	CASHHGGLAVFNEQFF
13	NA	NA	TRBV14	TRBJ1-1	TGTGCCAGCAGCTATGACCGTGGGACTGAAGCTTTCTTT	CASSYDRGTEAFF
16	NA	NA	TRBV5-1	TRBJ1-1	TGCGCCAGCAGCTTGGGAGGGTCGGACGCCAAGGCTGAAGCTTTCTTT	CASSLGGSDAKAEAFF
13	NA	NA	TRBV2	TRBJ2-5	TGTGCCAGCACGTTCCCTGCGGGGGAGACCCAGTACTTC	CASTFPAGETQYF
12	NA	NA	TRBV19	TRBJ2-5	TGTGCCAGTAGTACTAGTCGGGAGACCCAGTACTTC	CASSTSRETQYF
14	NA	once	TRBV6-5	TRBJ2-5	TGTGCCAGCAGTTACGATAGGCAGCAAGAGACCCAGTACTTC	CASSYDRQQETQYF
14	TRBD2	once	TRBV6-6	TRBJ2-7	TGTGCCAGCAAGAGGCCAGCGGGAGGCGGAGAGCAGTACTTC	CASKRPAGGGEQYF
15	NA	few	TRBV10-1	TRBJ2-2	TGCGCCAGCAGTTCCACAGATTCGAACACCGGGGAGCTGTTTTTT	CASSSTDSNTGELFF
16	TRBD1	NA	TRBV15	TRBJ2-2	TGTGCCACCAGCAGGGGGACAGGGGGTACCACCGGGGAGCTGTTTTTT	CATSRGTGGTTGELFF
17	NA	NA	TRBV21-1	TRBJ2-3	TGTGCCAGCAGCAAAGGTCGACTAGCGGGGGGGGCGAATACGCAGTATTTT	CASSKGRLAGGANTQYF
14	NA	NA	TRBV7-9	TRBJ2-5	TGTGCCAGCAGCTCCCAGGGCGGGAAAGAGACCCAGTACTTC	CASSSQGGKETQYF
15	TRBD2	NA	TRBV6-6	TRBJ2-3	TGTGCCAGCAGTTTCCTAGCGGGTGTCACAGATACGCAGTATTTT	CASSFLAGVTDTQYF
15	TRBD2	NA	TRBV9	TRBJ2-1	TGTGCCAGCAGCGTAGGCCCCTGGGAGGGAAATGAGCAGTTCTTC	CASSVGPWEGNEQFF
14	TRBD2	NA	TRBV19	TRBJ2-3	TGTGCCAGTAGAGCCGGGACTAACACAGATACGCAGTATTTT	CASRAGTNTDTQYF
14	TRBD1	once	TRBV27	TRBJ2-7	TGTGCCAGCAGTTTTGGTGACAGGGCTTACGAGCAGTACTTC	CASSFGDRAYEQYF
14	NA	NA	TRBV5-6	TRBJ2-7	TGTGCCAGCAGCACTGAGGACAGTAATTACGAGCAGTACTTC	CASSTEDSNYEQYF
13	NA	NA	TRBV6-5	TRBJ2-7	TGTGCCAGCTCGATTGGAGGGAACTACGAGCAGTACTTC	CASSIGGNYEQYF
15	NA	NA	TRBV6-1	TRBJ2-2	TGTGCCACCCCTTGGGCAGTTGGTAACACCGGGGAGCTGTTTTTT	CATPWAVGNTGELFF
15	TRBD1	NA	TRBV7-3	TRBJ1-1	TGTGCCAGCAGTCAGAATGGGCAGGGGGACACTGAAGCTTTCTTT	CASSQNGQGDTEAFF
15	TRBD2	NA	TRBV11-2	TRBJ2-4	TGTGCCAGCAGCGTTACTAGCGGGAGTACAAACATTCAGTACTTC	CASSVTSGSTNIQYF
13	NA	NA	TRBV30	TRBJ2-5	TGTGCCTTTCAGCTCGGGGGGCGAGAGACCCAGTACTTC	CAFQLGGRETQYF
15	NA	once	TRBV19	TRBJ1-2	TGTGCCAGTAGTATAGTGCGAGGAAGTAACTATGGCTACACCTTC	CASSIVRGSNYGYTF
14	TRBD2	NA	TRBV5-1	TRBJ2-5	TGCGCCAGCAGCCCAACTAGCGGACAAGAGACCCAGTACTTC	CASSPTSGQETQYF
16	TRBD2	NA	TRBV29-1	TRBJ2-7	TGCAGCGTCGAGACTAGCGGGAGGGCCAATAAATACGAGCAGTACTTC	CSVETSGRANKYEQYF
14	NA	NA	TRBV5-4	TRBJ2-7	TGTGCCAGCAGCTTGGAGGCGCAGTCCTACGAGCAGTACTTC	CASSLEAQSYEQYF
12	NA	few	TRBV5-4	TRBJ1-1	TGTGCCAGCAGCTTCCCGAACACTGAAGCTTTCTTT	CASSFPNTEAFF
20	TRBD1	NA	TRBV18	TRBJ2-6	TGTGCCAGCTCACCACTGATCTCAGGGGGCACGAGCTCTGGGGCCAACGTCCTGACTTTC	CASSPLISGGTSSGANVLTF
14	TRBD1	NA	TRBV7-9	TRBJ2-4	TGTGCCAGCAGCTTGTCAGGGGGCGCAGACATTCAGTACTTC	CASSLSGGADIQYF
16	TRBD1	NA	TRBV27	TRBJ1-5	TGTGCCAGCAGTTTATCGGGGACAGGGAGGACTCAGCCCCAGCATTTT	CASSLSGTGRTQPQHF
14	NA	NA	TRBV7-9	TRBJ1-5	TGTGCCAGCAGCTTGGACTTTAGCAATCAGCCCCAGCATTTT	CASSLDFSNQPQHF
13	NA	once	TRBV28	TRBJ1-2	TGTGCCAGCAGTTTACGGGGGCGAAATGGCTACACCTTC	CASSLRGRNGYTF
14	NA	NA	TRBV6-6	TRBJ1-2	TGTGCCAGCAGGTTCCGGGTCAGCGAGGGTGGCTACACCTTC	CASRFRVSEGGYTF
15	TRBD1	NA	TRBV11-1	TRBJ2-7	TGTGCCAGCAGCTTAGCAGCCGGCAGGGGGTACGAGCAGTACTTC	CASSLAAGRGYEQYF
17	NA	NA	TRBV19	TRBJ2-3	TGTGCCAGTAGTGCGACAGGAGAAATTCCAAACACAGATACGCAGTATTTT	CASSATGEIPNTDTQYF
11	NA	NA	TRBV20-1	TRBJ1-1	TGCAGTGCTACCCTTGGCAGGGTAATTTTCTTT	CSATLGRVIFF
19	TRBD2	NA	TRBV29-1	TRBJ2-4	TGCAGCGTTGAAGCCCACGGGGGGGGAATCTCGAAGGCCAAAAACATTCAGTACTTC	CSVEAHGGGISKAKNIQYF
16	TRBD1	NA	TRBV27	TRBJ1-3	TGTGCCAGCAGTTCGTTACAGGGGAGTAGCGGAAACACCATATATTTT	CASSSLQGSSGNTIYF
17	NA	NA	TRBV18	TRBJ1-1	TGTGCCAGCTCACCTTTGGGTGGTAGGGGCCGGAACACTGAAGCTTTCTTT	CASSPLGGRGRNTEAFF
15	NA	NA	TRBV19	TRBJ1-1	TGTGCCAGTAGTATAACCGGGGTGCAGAACACTGAAGCTTTCTTT	CASSITGVQNTEAFF
14	TRBD2	NA	TRBV6-4	TRBJ2-5	TGTGCCAGCAGTGTCCGTAGCGGGGGGGAGACCCAGTACTTC	CASSVRSGGETQYF
15	NA	NA	TRBV27	TRBJ1-4	TGTGCCAGCAGTCTTTCGGTCCTAAGAGGTGAAAAACTGTTTTTT	CASSLSVLRGEKLFF
12	NA	NA	TRBV19	TRBJ2-2	TGTGCCGCGCTTCAGGGGACCGGGGAGCTGTTTTTT	CAALQGTGELFF
14	NA	NA	TRBV19	TRBJ1-1	TGTGCCAGTAGAAAACAGGGTAGACACACTGAAGCTTTCTTT	CASRKQGRHTEAFF
12	TRBD1	NA	TRBV4-2	TRBJ2-7	TGTGCCGCGGGACAGGGTGTATACGAGCAGTACTTC	CAAGQGVYEQYF
14	NA	NA	TRBV7-2	TRBJ2-3	TGTGCCAGCAGGCGGCGGCAGGTGACAGATACGCAGTATTTT	CASRRRQVTDTQYF
14	NA	NA	TRBV6-1	TRBJ2-3	TGTGCCAGCAGGCCCGCGGGGGCCACAGATACGCAGTATTTT	CASRPAGATDTQYF
14	NA	NA	TRBV28	TRBJ2-2	TGTGCCGGGCATGGGAGAGCGAACACCGGGGAGCTGTTTTTT	CAGHGRANTGELFF
14	NA	NA	TRBV5-6	TRBJ1-1	TGTGCCAGCAGCTTGGAGGCAGGGATGACTGAAGCTTTCTTT	CASSLEAGMTEAFF
15	TRBD2	NA	TRBV11-2	TRBJ2-7	TGTGCCAGCAGCTTAGGTCTAGCGGGAGTGCTCGAGCAGTACTTC	CASSLGLAGVLEQYF
14	NA	NA	TRBV19	TRBJ1-1	TGTGCCAGTAGCGGCGTACACATGAACACTGAAGCTTTCTTT	CASSGVHMNTEAFF
14	TRBD1	NA	TRBV7-7	TRBJ2-2	TGTGCTAGCAGCCCAGGACAGGCGGCCGGGGAGCTGTTTTTT	CASSPGQAAGELFF